Listed here is a single TCR beta chain. TCRdb called the 5' RACE reads again in MiXCR, with one record for every CDR3 protein. Altogether under 200,000 distinct CDR3 sequences are present, 30% to 35% being singletons, with the ten largest covering about 12%. This record belongs to a study of T-cell memory formation after mild COVID-19. Sample: PBMCs or a T cell subset sorted from them (not recorded which). The TCR comes from an adult woman who had mild COVID-19 (a few samples of this study predate the infection). Cell type and time point are not known.

Here the CDR3 DNA reads TGCGCCAGCAGCTTTACTAGCGGGGGGGCGTATGAGCAGTTCTTC. It yields the protein CASSFTSGGAYEQFF. V and J are TRBV5-1 and TRBJ2-1; 13 bases are a match to TRBD2. V lost 2 bases to trimming and J lost 8 bases; unmatched junction nucleotides: 4. Per germline, CDR1 SGHRS and CDR2 YFSETQ. The CDR3 totals 15 residues. The complete variable domain, with remaining parts taken from reference TRBV5-1 and TRBJ2-1, reads KAGVTQTPRYLIKTRGQQVTLSCSPISGHRSVSWYQQTPGQGLQFLFEYFSETQRNKGNFPGRFSGRQFSNSRSEMNVSTLELGDSALYLCASSFTSGGAYEQFFGPGTRLTVL.